These 5 T cell receptor beta chains came from one sample sequenced in a study of spatial heterogeneity in lung cancer. Time point described: sample taken at primary tumor resection. TCRs were sequenced from unsorted whole RNA of tumor, nontumor lung or PBMC. Each CDR3 protein gets one entry after TCRdb re-called the 5' RACE reads with MiXCR. The sample carries some 1,100 distinct CDR3 sequences, approximately 6.2% recorded once. The source material was normal lung tissue next to the tumor, sampled at surgery. The source of these receptors is a male donor with early-stage non-small cell lung cancer.

This clonotype has at least ten counts. Just one base apart from a much larger clone, this may be a read error. This beta chain is a stray sequence in a library constructed for alpha chains; its clone size is not meaningful. V and J are TRBV5-6 and TRBJ2-3; a possible D gene is TRBD1 (5 bases). There are 16 residues in the CDR3. The germline V gene has CDR1 SGHDT and CDR2 YYEEEE. The V end was cut by 6 bases, the J end by 0 bases, with 17 bases between. DNA of the CDR3: TGTGCCAGCACCCTCGGACATGGGGCTAGCACAGATACGCAGTATTTT. Encoded protein: CASTLGHGASTDTQYF.

By sample share, this clonotype is medium-sized. This beta chain is an unintended read in a library built for alpha chains; its size means little. The J gene is TRBJ2-5, the V gene TRBV30; no clear D gene. The CDR3 covers 13 residues. The V end lost 5 bases, the J end lost 0 bases, and 10 bases lay between the germline ends. Germline V gene sequence: CDR1 GTSNPN, CDR2 SVGIG (reference sequence). In DNA, the CDR3 is TGTGCCTGGGACTCTCTGTACCAAGAGACCCAGTACTTC. Translating it yields CAWDSLYQETQYF.

This clonotype counts as large. Found in a library prepared for alpha chains, this beta chain is an off-target read, and its abundance has little meaning. V is TRBV20-1 and J is TRBJ2-3; 11 bases align to TRBD1. CDR1 is DFQATT, CDR2 SNEGSKA, per germline (reference sequence). Trimming cost V 0 bases and J 2 bases; bases outside gene matches: 16. The CDR3 is 20 amino acids. The DNA of the CDR3 is TGCAGTGCTAGAGAACCCGGGACAGGGGGATTCTACGAGCACACAGATACGCAGTATTTT. Translation gives CSAREPGTGGFYEHTDTQYF.

This clonotype is termed medium-sized. Since it is a stray read in a library aimed at alpha chains, this beta chain has a size that is not meaningful. The V gene is TRBV5-4, the J gene TRBJ1-1; 10 nucleotides line up with TRBD1. This CDR3 has 14 amino acids. Germline trimming cut 5 bases from V and 7 bases from J; bases unmatched to any gene: 8. Germline V gene lookup returns CDR1 SGHNT and CDR2 YYREEE (reference sequence). CDR3 nucleotide sequence: TGTGCCAGCAGTATTGGACAGGGGGTTGGTGAAGCTTTCTTT. Amino acid sequence: CASSIGQGVGEAFF. Full variable domain (remainder filled in from reference TRBV5-4 and TRBJ1-1): ETGVTQSPTHLIKTRGQQVTLRCSSQSGHNTVSWYQQALGQGPQFIFQYYREEENGRGNFPPRFSGLQFPNYSSELNVNALELDDSALYLCASSIGQGVGEAFFGQGTRLTVV.

A few counts support this clonotype. Since the library was made to target alpha chains, this beta chain is a stray read and its abundance is not meaningful. V usage is TRBV20-1 and J usage is TRBJ2-5, with 7 bases that match TRBD2. Germline V lookup: CDR1 DFQATT, CDR2 SNEGSKA (reference sequence). V trimming: 0 bases; J trimming: 5 bases; junction bases outside the gene matches: 9. CDR3 length equals 15 residues. CDR3 in amino acids: CSARDQGGEWETQYF. DNA for the CDR3: TGCAGTGCTAGAGATCAGGGAGGGGAATGGGAGACCCAGTACTTC.